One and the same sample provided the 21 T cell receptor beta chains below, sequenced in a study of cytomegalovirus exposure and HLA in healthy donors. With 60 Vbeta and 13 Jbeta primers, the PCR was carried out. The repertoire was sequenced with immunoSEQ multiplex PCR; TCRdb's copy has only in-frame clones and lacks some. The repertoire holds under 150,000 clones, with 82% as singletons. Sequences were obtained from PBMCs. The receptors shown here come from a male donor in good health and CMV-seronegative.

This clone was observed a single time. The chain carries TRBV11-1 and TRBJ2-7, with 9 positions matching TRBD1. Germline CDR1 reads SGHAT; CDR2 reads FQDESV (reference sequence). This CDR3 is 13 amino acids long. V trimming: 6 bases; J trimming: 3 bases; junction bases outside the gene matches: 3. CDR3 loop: CASSQTGGYEQYF. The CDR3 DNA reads TGTGCCAGCAGTCAGACAGGGGGCTACGAGCAGTACTTC.

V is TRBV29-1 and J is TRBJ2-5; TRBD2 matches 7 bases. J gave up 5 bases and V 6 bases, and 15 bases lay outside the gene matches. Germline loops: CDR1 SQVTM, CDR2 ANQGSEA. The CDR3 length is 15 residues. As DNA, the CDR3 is TGCAGCGTGCCTCGCGGGAGTCCTTGGGGGGAGACCCAGTACTTC. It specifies CSVPRGSPWGETQYF.

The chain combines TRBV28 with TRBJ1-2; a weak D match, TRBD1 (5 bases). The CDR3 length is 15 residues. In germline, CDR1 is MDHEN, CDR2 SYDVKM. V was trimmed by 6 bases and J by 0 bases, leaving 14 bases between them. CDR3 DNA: TGTGCCAGCAGCTCAATCAGGGTTACTAACTATGGCTACACCTTC. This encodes CASSSIRVTNYGYTF.

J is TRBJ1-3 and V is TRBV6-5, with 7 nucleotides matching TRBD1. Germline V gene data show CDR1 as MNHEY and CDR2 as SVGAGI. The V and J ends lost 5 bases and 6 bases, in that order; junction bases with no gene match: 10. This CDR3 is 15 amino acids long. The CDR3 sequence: CASSNLTGWANTIYF. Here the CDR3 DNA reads TGTGCCAGCAGTAACTTGACAGGGTGGGCAAACACCATATATTTT.

The CDR3 nucleotides are TGTGCCAGCAGCGTACTAGGGACAGCCTCCTACGAGCAGTACTTC. Translating gives CASSVLGTASYEQYF. The chain is built from TRBV5-5 and TRBJ2-7; 7 nucleotides align to TRBD1. In germline, CDR1 is SGHKS, CDR2 YYEKEE (reference sequence). The length of the CDR3 is 15 residues. The V segment lost 4 bases and the J segment 0 bases; nucleotides outside the gene matches: 7.

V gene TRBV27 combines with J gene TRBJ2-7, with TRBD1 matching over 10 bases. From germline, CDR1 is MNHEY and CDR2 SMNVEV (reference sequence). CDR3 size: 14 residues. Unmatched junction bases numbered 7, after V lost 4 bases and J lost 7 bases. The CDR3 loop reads CASSSGTGVWEQYF. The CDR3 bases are TGTGCCAGCAGTTCCGGGACAGGGGTTTGGGAGCAGTACTTC.

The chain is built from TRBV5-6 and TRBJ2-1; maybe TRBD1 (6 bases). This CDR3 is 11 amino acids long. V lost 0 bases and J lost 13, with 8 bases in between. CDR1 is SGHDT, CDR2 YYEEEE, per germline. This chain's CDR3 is CASSLEGVQFF. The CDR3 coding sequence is TGTGCCAGCAGCTTGGAGGGGGTTCAGTTCTTC.

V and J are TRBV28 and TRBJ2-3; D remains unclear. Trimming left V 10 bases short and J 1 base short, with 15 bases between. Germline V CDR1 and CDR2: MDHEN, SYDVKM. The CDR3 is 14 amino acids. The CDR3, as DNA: TGTGCCAACACATCGACGAGGTGCACAGATACGCAGTATTTT. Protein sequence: CANTSTRCTDTQYF. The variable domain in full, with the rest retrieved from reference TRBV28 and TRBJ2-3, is DVKVTQSSRYLVKRTGEKVFLECVQDMDHENMFWYRQDPGLGLRLIYFSYDVKMKEKGDIPEGYSVSREKKERFSLILESASTNQTSMYLCANTSTRCTDTQYFGPGTRLTVL.

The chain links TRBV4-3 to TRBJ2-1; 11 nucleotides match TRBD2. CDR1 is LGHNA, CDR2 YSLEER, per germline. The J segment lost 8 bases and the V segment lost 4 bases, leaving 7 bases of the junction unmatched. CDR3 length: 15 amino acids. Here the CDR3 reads CASSRRLAGQHEQFF. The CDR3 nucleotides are TGCGCCAGCAGCCGCAGACTAGCGGGACAGCATGAGCAGTTCTTC.

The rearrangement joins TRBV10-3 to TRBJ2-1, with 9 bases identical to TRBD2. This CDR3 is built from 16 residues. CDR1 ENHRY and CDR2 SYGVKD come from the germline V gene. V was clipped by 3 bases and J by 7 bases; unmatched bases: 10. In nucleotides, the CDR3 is TGTGCCATCAGTGACCTGGTAGCGGGAGAGGCAAATGAGCAGTTCTTC. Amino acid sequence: CAISDLVAGEANEQFF.

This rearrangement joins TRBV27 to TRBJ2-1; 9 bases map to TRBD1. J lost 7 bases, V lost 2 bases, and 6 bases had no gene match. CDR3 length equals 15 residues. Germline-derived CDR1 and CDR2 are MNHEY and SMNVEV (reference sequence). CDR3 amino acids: CASSLGGTGINEQFF. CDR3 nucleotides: TGTGCCAGCAGTTTAGGTGGGACAGGGATAAATGAGCAGTTCTTC.

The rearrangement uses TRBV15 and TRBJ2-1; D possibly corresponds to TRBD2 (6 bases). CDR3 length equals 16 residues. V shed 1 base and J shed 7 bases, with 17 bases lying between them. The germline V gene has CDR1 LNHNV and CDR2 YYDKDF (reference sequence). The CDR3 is CATSRGVGTGGNEQFF. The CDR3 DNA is TGTGCCACCAGCAGAGGAGTGGGGACTGGAGGTAATGAGCAGTTCTTC.

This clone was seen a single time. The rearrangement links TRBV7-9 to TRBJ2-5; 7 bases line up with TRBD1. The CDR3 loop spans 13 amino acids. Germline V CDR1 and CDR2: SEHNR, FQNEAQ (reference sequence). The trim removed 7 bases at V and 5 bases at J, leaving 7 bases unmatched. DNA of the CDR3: TGTGCCAGCACCGACAGGGAGCGGGAGACCCAGTACTTC. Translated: CASTDRERETQYF.

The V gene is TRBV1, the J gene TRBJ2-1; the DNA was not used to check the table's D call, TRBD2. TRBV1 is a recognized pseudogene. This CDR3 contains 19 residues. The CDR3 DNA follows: TGCACCAGTCTACCCACGGGAGCGGGCAGATTAAGCTCCTACAATGAGCAGTTCTTC. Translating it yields CTSLPTGAGRLSSYNEQFF.

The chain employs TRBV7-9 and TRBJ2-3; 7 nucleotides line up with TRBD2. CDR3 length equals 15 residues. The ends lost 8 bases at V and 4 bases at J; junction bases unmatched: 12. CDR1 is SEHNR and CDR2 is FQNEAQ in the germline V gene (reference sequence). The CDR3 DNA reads TGTGCCAGCTTAAGGCTTGCGGGAGAGGCAGATACGCAGTATTTT. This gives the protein CASLRLAGEADTQYF.

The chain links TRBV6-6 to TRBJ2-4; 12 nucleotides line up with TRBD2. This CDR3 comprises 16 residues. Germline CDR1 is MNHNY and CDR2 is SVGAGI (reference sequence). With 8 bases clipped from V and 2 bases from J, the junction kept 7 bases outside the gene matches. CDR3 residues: CASQLAGGPPKNIQYF. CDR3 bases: TGTGCCAGCCAGCTAGCGGGAGGGCCACCCAAAAACATTCAGTACTTC.

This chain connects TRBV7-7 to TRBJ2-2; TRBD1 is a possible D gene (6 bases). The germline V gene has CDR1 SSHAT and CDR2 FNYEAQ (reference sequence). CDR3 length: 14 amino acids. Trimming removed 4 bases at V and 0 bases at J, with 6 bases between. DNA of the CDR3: TGTGCCAGCAGCTGGACAGCGAACACCGGGGAGCTGTTTTTT. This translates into CASSWTANTGELFF. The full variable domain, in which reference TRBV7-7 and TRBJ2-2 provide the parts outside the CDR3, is GAGVSQSPRYKVTKRGQDVTLRCDPISSHATLYWYQQALGQGPEFLTYFNYEAQPDKSGLPSDRFSAERPEGSISTLTIQRTEQRDSAMYRCASSWTANTGELFFGEGSRLTVL.

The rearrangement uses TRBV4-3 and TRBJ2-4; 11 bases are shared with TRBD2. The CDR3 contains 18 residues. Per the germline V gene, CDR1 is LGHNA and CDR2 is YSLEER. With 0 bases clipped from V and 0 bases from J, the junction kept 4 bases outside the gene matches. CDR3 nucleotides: TGCGCCAGCAGCCAAGACTCCGGACTAGCGGGAGCCAAAAACATTCAGTACTTC. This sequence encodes CASSQDSGLAGAKNIQYF.

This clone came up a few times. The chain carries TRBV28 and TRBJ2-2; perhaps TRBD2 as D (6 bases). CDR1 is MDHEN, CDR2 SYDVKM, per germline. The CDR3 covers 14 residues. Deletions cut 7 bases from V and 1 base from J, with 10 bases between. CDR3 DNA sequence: TGTGCCAGCATCGGGGGAGGGAACACCGGGGAGCTGTTTTTT. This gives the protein CASIGGGNTGELFF. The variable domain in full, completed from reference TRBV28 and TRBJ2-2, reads DVKVTQSSRYLVKRTGEKVFLECVQDMDHENMFWYRQDPGLGLRLIYFSYDVKMKEKGDIPEGYSVSREKKERFSLILESASTNQTSMYLCASIGGGNTGELFFGEGSRLTVL.

CDR3: CASSYGRFVNEQYF. The CDR3 nucleotides are TGTGCCAGCAGTTACGGCAGGTTTGTCAACGAGCAGTACTTC. The V gene is TRBV6-5, the J gene TRBJ2-7; D is unresolved. The CDR3 spans 14 residues. The germline V gene has CDR1 MNHEY and CDR2 SVGAGI. V lost 2 bases and J 5 bases, leaving 13 bases between the germline ends.

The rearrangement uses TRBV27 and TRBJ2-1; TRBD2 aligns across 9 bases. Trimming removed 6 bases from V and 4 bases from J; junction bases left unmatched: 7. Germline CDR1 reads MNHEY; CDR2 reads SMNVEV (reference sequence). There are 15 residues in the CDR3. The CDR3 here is CASRVAGEGYNEQFF. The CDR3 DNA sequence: TGTGCCAGCAGGGTAGCGGGAGAAGGGTACAATGAGCAGTTCTTC.